Shown below are 20 T cell receptor beta chains from a single sample sequenced in a study of CXCR3-negative and CXCR3-positive naive CD8 T cells. The method, 5' RACE with UMI labels, was used to prepare the TRB cDNA libraries. One entry per CDR3 protein, without DNA, is what TCRdb gives after re-calling the 5' RACE reads. The sample table includes tens of thousands of distinct CDR3 sequences. The sample was naive CXCR3- CD8+ T cells from blood. This sample's subset: CD45RO-CCR7+CD27+CD95- naive CD8+ T cells lacking CXCR3 (TNR3-). The receptors shown here come from a human donor in good health. Some clones in this sample may be carry-over from other donors' samples.

The rearrangement links TRBV7-2 to TRBJ2-3; the TCRdb D gene call, TRBD1, has no DNA to confirm it. The germline gives CDR1 SGHTA, CDR2 FQGNSA. The CDR3 covers 12 residues. The CDR3 here is CASSTGGAPQYF.

The chain recombines TRBV10-3 with TRBJ2-7; TCRdb calls TRBD1, which cannot be checked without DNA. Germline lookup yields CDR1 ENHRY and CDR2 SYGVKD. The CDR3 has 14 residues. This chain's CDR3 is CAISDPGTGKEQYF.

This chain links TRBV7-9 with TRBJ2-1. The germline V gene has CDR1 SEHNR and CDR2 FQNEAQ (reference sequence). The CDR3 totals 15 residues. CDR3 region: CASSLTPGRLDEQFF.

The V and J genes are TRBV7-2 and TRBJ2-1; absent DNA, TCRdb's TRBD2 call cannot be checked. The CDR3 loop spans 18 amino acids. Germline V gene lookup returns CDR1 SGHTA and CDR2 FQGNSA. The CDR3: CASSFGLAGEVSYNEQFF.

This clonotype counts as medium-sized by frequency. This chain connects TRBV7-3 to TRBJ2-2; TCRdb calls TRBD2, which cannot be checked without DNA. CDR1 is SGHTA and CDR2 is FQGTGA in the germline V gene. This CDR3 has 16 amino acids. CDR3 region: CASSLIGGVDTGELFF. Looking up the rest from reference TRBV7-3 and TRBJ2-2 gives the full variable domain: GAGVSQTPSNKVTEKGKYVELRCDPISGHTALYWYRQSLGQGPEFLIYFQGTGAADDSGLPNDRFFAVRPEGSVSTLKIQRTERGDSAVYLCASSLIGGVDTGELFFGEGSRLTVL.

V and J are TRBV29-1 and TRBJ2-2. CDR1 and CDR2 from the germline V gene are SQVTM and ANQGSEA. The CDR3 covers 12 residues. CDR3 sequence reads: CSVEGPTGELFF.

V is TRBV15 and J is TRBJ2-7; TCRdb picks TRBD1, but there is no DNA to check that call. The CDR3 runs 16 residues. CDR1 is LNHNV, CDR2 YYDKDF, per germline (reference sequence). The chain's CDR3 is CATSRTPGQTTYEQYF.

This chain uses TRBV27 with TRBJ1-5; TCRdb designates TRBD1, a call that cannot be tested without DNA. CDR1 is MNHEY, CDR2 SMNVEV, per germline (reference sequence). The CDR3 spans 14 residues. The CDR3 spells CASSLRGSNQPQHF.

This chain uses TRBV4-3 with TRBJ1-4; the D gene TCRdb calls, TRBD1, cannot be checked with no DNA. This CDR3 region has 16 residues. From germline, CDR1 is LGHNA and CDR2 YSLEER. CDR3 region: CASSQDGTGRNEKLFF.

The rearrangement uses TRBV7-2 and TRBJ2-2. This CDR3 has 12 amino acids. Germline loops: CDR1 SGHTA, CDR2 FQGNSA. The CDR3 protein is CASGPIGGELFF.

The chain has TRBV29-1 and TRBJ2-1. The CDR3 consists of 14 residues. Germline values: CDR1 SQVTM, CDR2 ANQGSEA. The chain's CDR3 is CSVEGGSSYNEQFF.

The chain uses TRBV9 and TRBJ2-1; TCRdb designates TRBD2, a call that cannot be tested without DNA. CDR3 length: 18 amino acids. The germline gives CDR1 SGDLS, CDR2 YYNGEE. CDR3 loop: CASSSRRLAGEIFNEQFF.

The chain employs TRBV19 and TRBJ1-4; TCRdb's D call of TRBD1 is untestable without DNA. There are 14 residues in the CDR3. Germline-derived CDR1 and CDR2 are LNHDA and SQIVND (reference sequence). The chain's CDR3 is CASSIAGGREKLFF.

The genes are TRBV14 and TRBJ2-7; the D call of TRBD1 rests on TCRdb alone, since no DNA is present to check it. CDR3 length equals 15 residues. Germline V gene data show CDR1 as SGHDN and CDR2 as FVKESK. CDR3: CASSQRGTDLYEQYF.

This CDR3 is CASSLWGGPQPQHF. The chain carries TRBV27 and TRBJ1-5; the TCRdb D gene call, TRBD1, has no DNA to confirm it. Germline V CDR1 and CDR2: MNHEY, SMNVEV (reference sequence). The CDR3 has 14 residues.

By frequency, this clonotype is medium-sized. The chain uses TRBV4-3 and TRBJ2-1; the TCRdb call, TRBD1, lacks DNA for checking. The CDR3 runs to 16 residues. Looked up from germline, CDR1 is LGHNA and CDR2 is YSLEER. CDR3 residues: CASSHSTGGSYNEQFF.

This chain uses TRBV29-1 with TRBJ2-2. CDR3 length equals 13 residues. Germline V gives CDR1 SQVTM, CDR2 ANQGSEA. The chain's CDR3 is CSVDEGETGELFF.

The V gene is TRBV27, the J gene TRBJ1-1. Germline V CDR1 and CDR2: MNHEY, SMNVEV (reference sequence). The CDR3 runs 14 residues. CDR3 loop: CASSLSPGGTEAFF.

Considering frequency, this clonotype is medium-sized. The chain combines TRBV7-9 with TRBJ1-2; the D call from TCRdb, TRBD1, cannot be confirmed without DNA. Germline V lookup: CDR1 SEHNR, CDR2 FQNEAQ (reference sequence). The CDR3 spans 14 residues. CDR3 sequence: CASSFQGTMGGYTF. Together with reference TRBV7-9 and TRBJ1-2, the CDR3 gives the full variable domain: DTGVSQNPRHKITKRGQNVTFRCDPISEHNRLYWYRQTLGQGPEFLTYFQNEAQLEKSRLLSDRFSAERPKGSFSTLEIQRTEQGDSAMYLCASSFQGTMGGYTFGSGTRLTVV.

The gene calls are TRBV7-9 and TRBJ2-7; TCRdb selects TRBD1, and the lack of DNA leaves this call unchecked. The germline V gene encodes CDR1 SEHNR and CDR2 FQNEAQ (reference sequence). The CDR3 totals 14 residues. The CDR3 protein is CASSSDRDSYEQYF.